The entry below describes one TCR beta chain. This clonotype was found a few times. It has no known antigen specificity. No much larger clone is present one base from it, and per-base qualities are unavailable. This sample is part of a study of blood T cells in healthy people across ages (dated by TCRdb to about 2015). Turning to the overall study: In model experiments, template switching captured about one uniquely barcoded TCR beta cDNA molecule for every two T cells. To avoid experimental bias, donors of different ages were distributed randomly across sequencing lanes. The study measured age-related changes in TCR beta repertoire diversity using deep sequencing normalized with unique cDNA molecular identifiers. Donors were grouped into four age groups: young (average approximately 15 years), middle-aged (less than 40), aged (roughly 67) and long-lived (over 80). Two additional independent replicas of 1 million unique cDNA reads from the same blood draw were analyzed for two donors (one aged 18 to 30 and one aged 80 or older).

Receptor amplification or capture employed 5' RACE. This sample was sequenced with an Illumina HiSeq 2500. A second PCR of roughly 7 to 12 cycles was performed with a sample-barcoded 5' primer and a J-beta primer mix. Each TCR beta cDNA molecule received a unique molecular identifier from a template-switch 5' adaptor carrying 12 random nucleotides. Each sample yielded at least 3 million CDR3-containing paired-end reads. First-strand cDNA was synthesized from all RNA with the Mint cDNA synthesis kit, primed by a TRBC-specific oligonucleotide. After uracil-DNA glycosylase treatment, a first 18-cycle PCR used universal primers M1SS and BC2_uni_R on all cDNA. As for the original processing: For normalization, 1 million high-quality reads, each with a distinct molecular identifier, were randomly selected from each sample. Instead of being binned into consensus sequences, reads with shared molecular identifiers were discarded. MiTCR, run with a Q25 quality threshold and the strictest error-elimination algorithm, handled CDR3 identification, clonotype clustering and error correction. A nonparametric unseen species model using Euler transformation provided a lower-bound estimate of total TCR beta diversity. TCRdb cleaned the public reads at Q25 with fastp, built clones with MiXCR and kept in-frame beta chains. Every distinct CDR3 protein forms one entry, paired with its most common genes and DNA. TCRdb, not the authors, supplied the V and J calls. Across this sample there are roughly 1,700,000 distinct CDR3 sequences, with roughly 27% seen only once. The ten most abundant clones make up over 7% of the sample.

The donors were some 36 Caucasian individuals from Russia, aged roughly 6 to 90 years, who were systemically healthy. Around 10 milliliters of peripheral blood were collected from each donor into EDTA-treated Vacutainer tubes. Ficoll-Paque density-gradient centrifugation was used to isolate PBMCs, with at least 6 million per sample. Total RNA, at least 6 micrograms per sample, was extracted from PBMCs with Trizol reagent. Naive CD45RAhigh/CD27high T cell percentages were measured by flow cytometry on a PBMC aliquot from every donor. Here is what the overall study found, with its caveats: The percentage of naive T cells measured by flow cytometry correlated strongly with observed TCR beta diversity. Observed TCR beta diversity per million T cells fell roughly linearly with age, and a significant reduction was already apparent by age around 40. The long-lived group showed more naive CD4+ T cells, fewer expanded clones and increased TCR diversity than the aged group, suggesting age selection. The CMV infection status of donors was not known, potentially confounding age-related changes in expanded clonotypes. Estimates of total diversity based on one million sequenced T cells were regarded as lower bounds and as underestimates. Bulk unsorted PBMC profiling prevented conclusive comparison of naive and antigen-experienced compartments.

The receptor was isolated from a woman in her thirties in good health. The sample taken for sequencing was blood.

This receptor has the CDR3 CSASVGLRGANQPQHF. The nucleotide sequence reads TGCAGTGCTTCGGTGGGGCTGCGGGGGGCCAATCAGCCCCAGCATTTT. Rearrangement joined TRBV20-1 to TRBJ1-5, with TRBD1 perhaps the D gene, on 6 matching bases. As encoded in the germline V gene (reference sequence), CDR1 is DFQATT while CDR2 is SNEGSKA. The CDR3 starts with the cysteine, ends with the phenylalanine, and has 16 residues. Only CDR3 DNA remains: 48 bases, in frame from the first base. V and J are truncated by 5 bases and 3 bases respectively, leaving an intervening sequence of 20 bases.